This T cell receptor (beta chain) came from a study of shared clonotypes between healthy human individuals. General study results and limits: The generation probabilities recorded for non-shared clonotypes fell below those of clonotypes shared by all four donors. For naive CD4 cells, roughly 5.5% of clonotypes were shared across a few donors. Incompleteness in sorted-subset sequencing, despite large depth, was shown by rarefaction.

In germline, CDR1 is MNHEY, CDR2 SMNVEV (reference sequence). After removal of 6 bases from V and 1 base from J, the junction contained 13 bases not matched to a gene. This CDR3 is built from 17 residues. Every subset had its genomic DNA shared out evenly among several immunoSEQ plates. TCRdb's table, derived via immunoSEQ multiplex PCR, lists solely in-frame clones and lacks some. The data hold over 750,000 clones, with around 96% observed a single time. About this clone: What it recognizes is unknown.

Naive-designated CD8 cells lacked CD45RO, were positively enriched for CCR7, and omitted terminally differentiated effector memory CD45RA+ cells. Specimen: naive CD8+ T cells sorted from blood. The source of this sequence is a man aged 25-40 years in good health. This chain uses TRBV27 with TRBJ2-7; the match to TRBD1 covers 9 bases. DNA for the CDR3: TGTGCCAGCAGCCGAACCGGGACAGGGTATAGTTCCTACGAGCAGTACTTC. It yields the protein CASSRTGTGYSSYEQYF.